Each of the 21 T cell receptor beta chains below was sequenced from the same sample in a study of cytomegalovirus exposure and HLA in healthy donors. PCR involved 60 Vbeta and 13 Jbeta primers. This table comes from immunoSEQ multiplex PCR, and its TCRdb copy is limited to in-frame clones, with some not included. Its clone listing holds over 100,000 clones. What was sequenced was PBMCs. These receptors came from a man younger than 45 in good health and CMV-seronegative.

The chain is built from TRBV15 and TRBJ1-4, with 9 nucleotides matching TRBD1. Germline assignment: CDR1 LNHNV and CDR2 YYDKDF (reference sequence). V trimming: 2 bases; J trimming: 8 bases; junction bases outside the gene matches: 21. The CDR3 loop spans 20 amino acids. The CDR3 bases are TGTGCCACCAGCAGACCCGAACAGGGGGCACGAGCGGGTCATCGGGAAAAACTGTTTTTT. This translates into CATSRPEQGARAGHREKLFF.

The V and J genes are TRBV27 and TRBJ2-6; 8 nucleotides agree with TRBD2. Germline V CDR1 and CDR2: MNHEY, SMNVEV (reference sequence). The CDR3 sequence is 17 residues long. The trim removed 6 bases at V and 0 bases at J, leaving 7 bases unmatched. The CDR3 here is CASSQAGAPSGANVLTF. CDR3 DNA sequence: TGTGCCAGCAGCCAAGCGGGGGCTCCCTCTGGGGCCAACGTCCTGACTTTC.

The chain couples TRBV2 to TRBJ1-6; 7 nucleotides align to TRBD1. Germline V CDR1 and CDR2: SNHLY, FYNNEI. This CDR3 contains 14 residues. V shed 6 bases and J 4 bases; nucleotides not matched to a gene: 3. The CDR3 spells CASSRTGYNSPLHF. The CDR3 region has the DNA TGTGCCAGCAGCCGGACAGGTTATAATTCACCCCTCCACTTT.

The gene calls are TRBV18 and TRBJ1-5; D is undetermined. The CDR3 totals 15 residues. V gave up 6 bases and J gave up 2 bases, with 14 bases separating them. Germline V lookup: CDR1 KGHSH, CDR2 LQKENI. CDR3 coding DNA: TGTGCCAGCTCGCCTTCGACGGCGGGCAATCAGCCCCAGCATTTT. It codes for CASSPSTAGNQPQHF. Full variable domain (rest looked up from reference TRBV18 and TRBJ1-5): NAGVMQNPRHLVRRRGQEARLRCSPMKGHSHVYWYRQLPEEGLKFMVYLQKENIIDESGMPKERFSAEFPKEGPSILRIQQVVRGDSAAYFCASSPSTAGNQPQHFGDGTRLSIL.

The rearrangement links TRBV5-5 to TRBJ2-7; 9 bases are a match to TRBD1. This CDR3 has 14 amino acids. Losses at the gene ends were 5 bases for V and 4 bases for J; bases not matched to a gene: 7. The germline gives CDR1 SGHKS, CDR2 YYEKEE (reference sequence). The CDR3 bases are TGTGCCAGCAGGCCCGGGACAGGGCGGTACGAGCAGTACTTC. Protein sequence: CASRPGTGRYEQYF.

In DNA form, the CDR3 reads TGTGCCAGCTCAGACTTGAGGGTGAACACTGAAGCTTTCTTT. Translating it yields CASSDLRVNTEAFF. This sequence joins TRBV18 and TRBJ1-1; no reliable D call. V lost 5 bases and J lost 0, with 10 bases in between. The CDR3 totals 14 residues. Germline CDR1 reads KGHSH; CDR2 reads LQKENI.

CDR3 protein: CAGKGQPNTEAFF. For the CDR3, the DNA is TGTGCCGGTAAGGGACAGCCGAACACTGAAGCTTTCTTT. This chain uses TRBV2 with TRBJ1-1, with 7 bases aligning to TRBD1. Losses at the gene ends were 11 bases for V and 1 base for J; bases not matched to a gene: 7. The CDR3 totals 13 residues. Germline V lookup: CDR1 SNHLY, CDR2 FYNNEI.

This CDR3 is CATREGLPETQYF. CDR3 coding DNA: TGTGCCACCAGGGAGGGACTTCCAGAGACCCAGTACTTC. The chain links TRBV5-3 to TRBJ2-5; 7 bases are shared with TRBD2. TRBV5-3 is an ORF, with its function uncertain. This CDR3 comprises 13 residues. Trimming at V came to 9 bases and at J to 4 bases, leaving 9 bases not matched to a gene.

On this clone: An end of the junction does not agree with germline; a read error may underlie this. The chain uses TRBV28 and TRBJ1-2; 7 nucleotides agree with TRBD1. The CDR3 runs to 14 residues. Germline V gene lookup returns CDR1 MDHEN and CDR2 SYDVKM. As DNA, the CDR3 is TGTGCCAGCAATTTAGAGGGGGCAGGCTATGGCTACACCTTC. This sequence encodes CASNLEGAGYGYTF.

This chain links TRBV7-2 with TRBJ1-2; 11 positions match TRBD1. J gave up 8 bases and V 5 bases, and 7 bases lay outside the gene matches. CDR3 length: 14 residues. Germline CDR1 and CDR2: SGHTA and FQGNSA. The CDR3 loop is CASSPGQGAFGYTF. The CDR3 nucleotides read TGTGCCAGCAGCCCAGGACAGGGGGCGTTCGGCTACACCTTC.

The chain joins TRBV10-3 to TRBJ1-2; maybe TRBD1 (6 bases). V lost 7 bases and J 2 bases, leaving 11 bases between the germline ends. The CDR3 is 13 residues long. Germline CDR1 and CDR2: ENHRY and SYGVKD. In DNA form, the CDR3 reads TGTGCCATCACCGGGGACAAAAACTATGGCTACACCTTC. Encoded protein: CAITGDKNYGYTF.

The J gene is TRBJ2-2, the V gene TRBV6-6, with 8 nucleotides matching TRBD2. The CDR3 covers 16 residues. CDR1 and CDR2 (germline): MNHNY, SVGAGI (reference sequence). V lost 2 bases to trimming and J lost 1 base; unmatched junction nucleotides: 3. The CDR3 DNA sequence: TGTGCCAGCAGTTACCCGGGGGGGGTGAACACCGGGGAGCTGTTTTTT. Encoded protein: CASSYPGGVNTGELFF.

This chain links TRBV10-3 with TRBJ2-5, with 10 bases fitting TRBD1. CDR3 size: 16 residues. V lost 9 bases to trimming and J lost 5 bases; unmatched junction nucleotides: 15. The germline V gene encodes CDR1 ENHRY and CDR2 SYGVKD. The CDR3 coding sequence is TGTGCCATTTCTCAGCCCCGACAGGGGGCAGGGGAGACCCAGTACTTC. It codes for CAISQPRQGAGETQYF.

The chain is built from TRBV6-5 and TRBJ1-2, with a weak D call TRBD1 (5 bases). Between the trimmed V and J ends, which lost 6 bases and 5 bases, there was a span of 13 bases. Germline V CDR1 and CDR2: MNHEY, SVGAGI. CDR3 length equals 13 residues. This CDR3 reads CASSLTGAYGYTF. The DNA of the CDR3 is TGTGCCAGCAGCCTCACTGGGGCATATGGCTACACCTTC.

The rearrangement joins TRBV6-6 to TRBJ1-2; D gene ambiguous. The germline V and J ends were trimmed by 6 bases and 0 bases, with 14 bases remaining between them. The CDR3 is made up of 15 amino acids. Germline V gives CDR1 MNHNY, CDR2 SVGAGI (reference sequence). The chain's CDR3 is CASRPFLVANYGYTF. The DNA of the CDR3 is TGTGCCAGCAGGCCCTTTTTAGTAGCTAACTATGGCTACACCTTC.

The chain is built from TRBV5-4 and TRBJ1-4; maybe TRBD1 (5 bases). V was trimmed by 2 bases and J by 0 bases, leaving 8 bases between them. The CDR3 runs 15 residues. Germline CDR1 and CDR2: SGHNT and YYREEE (reference sequence). This CDR3 reads CASSFDRTTNEKLFF. Here the CDR3 DNA reads TGTGCCAGCAGCTTCGACAGAACAACTAATGAAAAACTGTTTTTT.

V usage is TRBV2 and J usage is TRBJ2-3; 14 bases are shared with TRBD2. V shed 4 bases and J 5 bases; nucleotides not matched to a gene: 8. Per the germline V gene, CDR1 is SNHLY and CDR2 is FYNNEI. The CDR3 loop spans 17 amino acids. This chain's CDR3 is CASSVTSGGAGGDTQYF. CDR3 bases: TGTGCCAGCAGTGTGACTAGCGGGGGGGCCGGTGGAGATACGCAGTATTTT.

The chain carries TRBV5-4 and TRBJ1-1, with a weak D call TRBD1 (6 bases). Germline values: CDR1 SGHNT, CDR2 YYREEE (reference sequence). The CDR3 consists of 14 residues. Trimming cost V 1 base and J 1 base, with 8 bases left between them. As DNA, the CDR3 is TGTGCCAGCAGCTTGCTAGGGGGGAACACTGAAGCTTTCTTT. This translates into CASSLLGGNTEAFF.

The chain has TRBV2 and TRBJ1-4, with D tentatively TRBD1 (6 bases). V lost 3 bases to trimming and J lost 8 bases, with 13 bases between them. CDR1 SNHLY and CDR2 FYNNEI come from the germline V gene. CDR3 length: 14 amino acids. The CDR3 DNA follows: TGTGCCAGCAGTGATCTACAGGGCGGGGAAAAACTGTTTTTT. It codes for CASSDLQGGEKLFF.

The chain carries TRBV18 and TRBJ1-2; D gene ambiguous. Germline V CDR1 and CDR2: KGHSH, LQKENI. The CDR3 has 15 amino acids. The V end lost 3 bases, the J end lost 0 bases, and 11 bases lay between the germline ends. The CDR3 protein is CASSPQQTTNYGYTF. The CDR3 DNA sequence: TGTGCCAGCTCACCTCAACAGACGACTAACTATGGCTACACCTTC.

CDR3 region: CSVVVTAGGDNEQFF. CDR3 nucleotide sequence: TGCAGCGTTGTTGTAACGGCGGGGGGTGACAATGAGCAGTTCTTC. The chain joins TRBV29-1 to TRBJ2-1; 8 nucleotides match TRBD2. V lost 4 bases, J lost 5 bases, and 10 bases stayed unmatched. Looked up from germline, CDR1 is SQVTM and CDR2 is ANQGSEA. The CDR3 runs to 15 residues.